The sequence of this T cell receptor beta chain was determined in a study of shared clonotypes between healthy human individuals (dated by TCRdb to 2020 to 2022). In the study overall: A couple of women and three men aged 18 to 49 years were included in the cohort. Per donor, three plates each were used for CD4 naive and CD4 memory, two for CD8 naive, and one for CD8 memory. Per donor, leukapheresis produced somewhere between about 0.9 and 10 billion PBMCs. To estimate repertoire size and how much clonotypes are shared between individuals, the study performed deep sequencing of blood TCR repertoires from roughly five healthy adults. Different laboratories and diverse techniques were used to prepare libraries and sequence TCR repertoires, to increase sequencing depth and limit assay-specific biases.

The CDR3 holds 13 amino acids from the cysteine to the phenylalanine. Here the CDR3 DNA is all that survives: 39 bases in frame from base 1. V gives up 0 bases and J gives up 1 base, and the segment between their germline ends measures 7 bases. The germline V gene encodes CDR1 GTSNPN and CDR2 SVGIG (reference sequence). General study outcomes and caveats: Naive subsets generally had larger estimated clonotype richness than memory subsets did. Sampling was restricted to blood, and TCR repertoires in tissue are likely to differ from TCR repertoires in blood. Rarefaction of sorted-subset datasets indicated incomplete sequencing despite the large sequencing depth. Sharing across a few donors was observed for around 5% of naive CD4, under 4% of naive CD8, 2.3% of memory CD4, and around 0.44% of memory CD8 clonotypes. The small number of donors limited the genetic and exposure-history diversity represented. Compared with non-shared clonotypes, clonotypes shared by all four sorted-subset donors had higher generation probabilities. Pairwise subsampling indicated that sequencing depth was expected to affect the degree of clonotype sharing among donors.

TCR CDR3 regions were amplified from genomic DNA by multiplex PCR using the deep immunoSEQ assay. Extracted genomic DNA from each cell subset was spread evenly across all wells of several immunoSEQ 96-well plates, with each plate serving as a replicate. For sorted subsets, roughly 200 ng genomic DNA, equal to 30,000 or so T cell genomes, was loaded into each replicate PCR. The purified libraries were quantified using a Qubit 3.0 fluorometer, sized with a Bioanalyzer 2100, and then quantified again using the KAPA Library Quantification kit. Every immunoSEQ 96-well plate was sequenced on a separate single-read 150-cycle Illumina NextSeq 550 flow cell. In the authors' own workflow: Because only junctional sequences without quality scores were contained in the immunoSEQ output, filtering matching that applied to full-length reads could not be performed. Sequences were annotated with PyIR, a Python wrapper for IgBLAST v1.9, using IMGT germline references to assign V/J genes and CDR3. Reads were filtered out if the reads had weak V/J assignments (E-value above 1e-6), no CDR3, stop codons, out-of-frame junctions, or ambiguous translated residues. A V3J clonotype was defined by an identical inferred V gene, J gene, and CDR3 amino acid sequence. The percentage overlap between two repertoires was calculated by dividing the number of shared unique clonotypes by the size of the smaller repertoire. Three approaches were used to assess repertoire richness: RTK rarefaction, the Chao1 estimator, and Recon v2.1 estimates of unobserved clonotypes. Generation probabilities for all TCRbeta clonotypes obtained by the gDNA method from several donors were computed using OLGA. The table comes from immuneACCESS by way of TCRdb, which keeps in-frame sequences with V and J called. Part of the clones is missing from these tables; in studies checked, under half for an unresolved V gene and the rest for unknown reasons. V and J calls and clone size are those listed in that table; D and trimming were worked out from the DNA. Present in this sample are around 2,000,000 clones, 85% to 95% of which were seen just once. Of the sample, under 2% falls within the top ten clones.

CD8 naive samples consisted of CD45RO-negative cells that were positively selected for CCR7, yielding a CD45RA+CCR7+ population without TemRA cells. The donors were healthy, HIV-negative adults who had no recently reported acute infections or vaccinations. All donors were Caucasian adults living in Nashville, Tennessee, USA. Blood was obtained by leukapheresis, after which PBMCs were separated by Ficoll-Histopaque density gradient centrifugation and cryopreserved in liquid nitrogen vapor phase. Purity and quantity of every magnetically sorted T cell population were checked by analytical flow cytometry. Genomic DNA was isolated from every sorted fraction and measured by UV absorbance on a Nanodrop 2000c. Worth noting for this clone: No cognate antigen has been identified for it. The record has no base qualities; no much larger clone is one base away. Different DNA sequences within this sample yield the same CDR3.

This clonotype was sampled from a man aged 18 to 29 in good health. Some clones in this sample may be carry-over from other donors' samples. The sequence is built from TRBV30 and TRBJ2-7, with a weak D call of TRBD2 (6 bases match). Sequenced input: naive CD8+ T cells from PBMCs. This specimen's cell subset or site label, interpreted: CD45RA+CCR7+. The DNA is as follows: TGTGCCTGGAGTGTCGGGGGTTCCTACGAGCAGTACTTC. Its translation is CAWSVGGSYEQYF.